This TCR beta chain is drawn from a study of early T cells in non-severe SARS-CoV-2 infection. Germline CDR1 SGDLS, CDR2 YYNGEE. This CDR3 is 16 amino acids long. For this clonotype: At one of its ends the junction is not consistent with the germline gene, which may arise from a read error.

TCRdb reprocessed the 5' RACE reads via MiXCR and lists one record per CDR3 protein. Among 50,000 to 70,000 distinct CDR3 sequences listed, more than 13% were seen once. J is TRBJ2-3 and V is TRBV9; 12 bases match TRBD2. This clonotype was obtained from an adult who was a healthcare worker with PCR-confirmed SARS-CoV-2 infection or an uninfected control (not recorded which). This specimen was whole blood, taken at baseline. The CDR3 sequence is CASSVRLAGVTDSQYF. As DNA, the CDR3 is TGTGCCAGCAGCGTCCGACTAGCGGGGGTCACAGATTCGCAGTATTTT.